These T cell receptor beta chains were read from a single sample in a study of blood T cell repertoires in COVID-19. Some clones are missing from TCRdb's copy, which holds only in-frame ones; the method was immunoSEQ multiplex PCR. The table has 35,000 to 50,000 clones, 55% to 75% seen once. The sequencing sample was made of peripheral blood. These receptors were taken from a man aged 80 or over with acute or convalescent COVID-19. CDR3s include the opening cysteine and the closing phenylalanine or tryptophan. Fields, in order: clone size, V gene, J gene, D gene, CDR3 DNA, CDR3 protein. A D gene is named only where the DNA matches it firmly. Where a row states a size, it is once, few, many or the class of an expanded clone; other rows omit it.

size: .; V: TRBV6-2/TRBV6-3; J: TRBJ1-5; D: .; DNA: TGTGCCAGCAGTTCGGGGGGGGGACATAGCAATCAGCCCCAGCATTTT; CDR3: CASSSGGGHSNQPQHF
size: few; V: TRBV29-1; J: TRBJ1-2; D: .; DNA: TGCAGCGTTGGACAGCCGAGGGGCTACACCTTC; CDR3: CSVGQPRGYTF
size: many; V: TRBV6-5; J: TRBJ2-7; D: .; DNA: TGTGCCAGCAGTTCGGGGGGCGGGTCCCGGAACGAGCAGTACTTC; CDR3: CASSSGGGSRNEQYF
size: .; V: TRBV19; J: TRBJ1-1; D: .; DNA: TGTGCCAGTAGGCGACAGGTTAACACTGAAGCTTTCTTT; CDR3: CASRRQVNTEAFF
size: .; V: TRBV27; J: TRBJ1-2; D: .; DNA: TGTGCCAGCAGTCCCCGGGGGGGCCCAGCTAACTATGGCTACACCTTC; CDR3: CASSPRGGPANYGYTF
size: .; V: TRBV11-3; J: TRBJ2-3; D: TRBD1; DNA: TGTGCCAGCAGCTCGGCCGGGACAGCTAAGACAGATACGCAGTATTTT; CDR3: CASSSAGTAKTDTQYF
size: .; V: TRBV3-1/TRBV3-2; J: TRBJ2-2; D: TRBD2; DNA: TGTGCCAGCAGCCAAACTAGCGACATCGGGGAGCTGTTTTTT; CDR3: CASSQTSDIGELFF
size: few; V: TRBV6-5; J: TRBJ2-5; D: TRBD1; DNA: TGTGCCAGCAGATGGGGACAGCAAGAGACCCAGTACTTC; CDR3: CASRWGQQETQYF
size: few; V: TRBV19; J: TRBJ1-6; D: .; DNA: TGTGCCAGTAGTATTGACAGAAATTCACCCCTCCACTTT; CDR3: CASSIDRNSPLHF
size: .; V: TRBV2; J: TRBJ1-4; D: TRBD1; DNA: TGTGCCAGCAGTGGGGGGACAGGGGCAACTAATGAAAAACTGTTTTTT; CDR3: CASSGGTGATNEKLFF
size: many; V: TRBV3-1/TRBV3-2; J: TRBJ2-1; D: .; DNA: TGTGCCAGCAGCCAAGCGGAAGGGCTAGAGGGTAAAGATGAGCAGTTCTTC; CDR3: CASSQAEGLEGKDEQFF
size: .; V: TRBV4-1; J: TRBJ2-7; D: .; DNA: TGCGCCAGCAGCCGGGCGGGAACGGGGAATCTACACGAGCAGTACTTC; CDR3: CASSRAGTGNLHEQYF
size: .; V: TRBV18; J: TRBJ2-3; D: TRBD2; DNA: TGTGCCAGCTCACCTAGGACTAGCGGGGGGGCAGATACGCAGTATTTT; CDR3: CASSPRTSGGADTQYF
size: once; V: TRBV6-1; J: TRBJ1-1; D: .; DNA: TGTGCCAGCAGTGAAACGTACTATGGGAACACTGAAGCTTTCTTT; CDR3: CASSETYYGNTEAFF
size: once; V: TRBV7-6; J: TRBJ1-3; D: .; DNA: TGTGCCAGCAGCCCAGATGGGAGAGTAGGAAACACCATATATTTT; CDR3: CASSPDGRVGNTIYF
size: .; V: TRBV7-8; J: TRBJ1-5; D: .; DNA: TGTGCCAGCAGCTTAGATGGCGGAGGCCCGTATAGCAATCAGCCCCAGCATTTT; CDR3: CASSLDGGGPYSNQPQHF
size: medium-sized; V: TRBV5-1; J: TRBJ2-7; D: TRBD1; DNA: TGCGCCAGCAGCTTGGCGACAGGGCAGGGCTACGAGCAGTACTTC; CDR3: CASSLATGQGYEQYF
size: .; V: TRBV6-5; J: TRBJ1-1; D: .; DNA: TGTGCCAGCAGTTACGGGCAGTCCACTGAAGCTTTCTTT; CDR3: CASSYGQSTEAFF
size: .; V: TRBV27; J: TRBJ1-5; D: .; DNA: TGTGCCAGCAGTCCCTCGGACAGATATAGCAATCAGCCCCAGCATTTT; CDR3: CASSPSDRYSNQPQHF
size: .; V: TRBV6-5; J: TRBJ1-4; D: TRBD1; DNA: TGTGCCAGCGGAGGAGGTAGGGACAGGGATGAAAAACTGTTTTTT; CDR3: CASGGGRDRDEKLFF
size: .; V: TRBV6-6; J: TRBJ2-5; D: .; DNA: TGTGCCAGCGGGCCTGTAGAGACCCAGTACTTC; CDR3: CASGPVETQYF
size: few; V: TRBV28; J: TRBJ1-2; D: .; DNA: TGTGCCAGCAGTTTGACAGAAAACTATGGCTACACCTTC; CDR3: CASSLTENYGYTF
size: once; V: TRBV4-1; J: TRBJ2-3; D: .; DNA: TGCGCCAGCAGCCCAAGGCCCCAGACTAGTTTTGATACGCAGTATTTT; CDR3: CASSPRPQTSFDTQYF
size: .; V: TRBV12-3/TRBV12-4; J: TRBJ1-1; D: .; DNA: TGTGCCAGCAGTTTTATTGGGACAAAAGCTTTCTTT; CDR3: CASSFIGTKAFF
size: .; V: TRBV15; J: TRBJ2-7; D: TRBD1; DNA: TGTGCCACCAGCAGAGACAGGGGGAAGCTGGAGCAGTACTTC; CDR3: CATSRDRGKLEQYF
size: .; V: TRBV4-3; J: TRBJ1-2; D: TRBD1; DNA: TGCGCCAGCAGCCTCGGACAGGACTCAGGCTACACCTTC; CDR3: CASSLGQDSGYTF
size: few; V: TRBV11-3; J: TRBJ2-7; D: .; DNA: TGTGCCAGCAGCTTAGACGGGCAGGAGGAGGGCTACGAGCAGTACTTC; CDR3: CASSLDGQEEGYEQYF
size: .; V: TRBV5-4; J: TRBJ1-4; D: .; DNA: TGTGCCAGCAGCCTAGGGGGGGGACGGACAACTAATGAAAAACTGTTTTTT; CDR3: CASSLGGGRTTNEKLFF
size: few; V: TRBV11-3; J: TRBJ2-2; D: TRBD1; DNA: TGTGCCAGCAGGGCAGGGGGTTTCGGGGAGCTGTTTTTT; CDR3: CASRAGGFGELFF
size: .; V: TRBV10-2; J: TRBJ1-5; D: TRBD1; DNA: TGCGCCAGCACCGGGACAGGGGAACAACCCCAGCATTTT; CDR3: CASTGTGEQPQHF
size: .; V: TRBV6-6; J: TRBJ1-2; D: TRBD1; DNA: TGTGCCAGCACTTCCAACAGGGGGGACGGCTACACCTTC; CDR3: CASTSNRGDGYTF
size: few; V: TRBV6-2/TRBV6-3; J: TRBJ2-1; D: TRBD2; DNA: TGTGCCAGCAGTGGGGGAGGGGCGTACACGCAGTTCTTC; CDR3: CASSGGGAYTQFF
size: few; V: TRBV9; J: TRBJ1-5; D: .; DNA: TGTGCCAGCAGCGGGACAGTGTCAGGGCCCCAGCATTTT; CDR3: CASSGTVSGPQHF
size: few; V: TRBV2; J: TRBJ2-1; D: TRBD2; DNA: TGTGCCAGCAGGGACCCTCTGCTAGCGGGGGGGCTGATTGAGCAGTTCTTC; CDR3: CASRDPLLAGGLIEQFF
size: .; V: TRBV7-9; J: TRBJ2-7; D: TRBD2; DNA: TGTGCCAGCAGCTTACCGGGGGGCGAGCAGTACTTC; CDR3: CASSLPGGEQYF
size: .; V: TRBV7-3; J: TRBJ2-5; D: TRBD1; DNA: TGTGCCAGCAGCTTAACGAACAGGGGGGAGACCCAGTACTTC; CDR3: CASSLTNRGETQYF
size: few; V: TRBV18; J: TRBJ2-1; D: TRBD1; DNA: TGTGCCAGCTCACCGGGACAGCTAGACTCATACAATGAGCAGTTCTTC; CDR3: CASSPGQLDSYNEQFF
size: few; V: TRBV18; J: TRBJ2-2; D: TRBD1; DNA: TGTGCCAGCTCACGGAGTGGGACAGGGGTTACCGGGGAGCTGTTTTTT; CDR3: CASSRSGTGVTGELFF
size: .; V: TRBV5-1; J: TRBJ1-1; D: .; DNA: TGCGCCAGCAGCTTGAGGGGGATCATGAACACTGAAGCTTTCTTT; CDR3: CASSLRGIMNTEAFF
size: .; V: TRBV9; J: TRBJ2-3; D: .; DNA: TGTGCCAGCAGCCGAACCCCAAGGGGTGAGGTAGATACGCAGTATTTT; CDR3: CASSRTPRGEVDTQYF
size: .; V: TRBV11-2; J: TRBJ2-1; D: TRBD2; DNA: TGTGCCAGCAGCTTAGGGTCTAGCGGGAGAGTTGATGAGCAGTTCTTC; CDR3: CASSLGSSGRVDEQFF
size: .; V: TRBV6-1; J: TRBJ2-3; D: .; DNA: TGTGCCAGCAGTGAGGCCCCTACAGCGGCAACGAGGACAGATACGCAGTATTTT; CDR3: CASSEAPTAATRTDTQYF
size: .; V: TRBV19; J: TRBJ2-7; D: TRBD1; DNA: TGTGCCAGTAGATACCGGGACAGCGAAACCTACGAGCAGTACTTC; CDR3: CASRYRDSETYEQYF
size: few; V: TRBV6-2/TRBV6-3; J: TRBJ2-5; D: .; DNA: TGTGCCAGCAGTTACTCGATATCCCGGGGGAGGCAAGAGACCCAGTACTTC; CDR3: CASSYSISRGRQETQYF
size: .; V: TRBV3-1/TRBV3-2; J: TRBJ2-3; D: TRBD2; DNA: TGTGCCAGCAGCCAACACACTAGCGGTAGCACAGATACGCAGTATTTT; CDR3: CASSQHTSGSTDTQYF
size: .; V: TRBV7-8; J: TRBJ1-6; D: TRBD1; DNA: TGTGCCAGCAGCAAAAGACAGGGGTCGGCATATTCACCCCTCCACTTT; CDR3: CASSKRQGSAYSPLHF
size: few; V: TRBV6-5; J: TRBJ2-7; D: TRBD2; DNA: TGTGCCAGCAGTTCTTCCCGGACTAGCGGGAATAAGCAGTACTTC; CDR3: CASSSSRTSGNKQYF
size: .; V: TRBV5-1; J: TRBJ2-5; D: TRBD1; DNA: TGCGCCAGCAGCTTACAGGGGGCCCAAGAGACCCAGTACTTC; CDR3: CASSLQGAQETQYF